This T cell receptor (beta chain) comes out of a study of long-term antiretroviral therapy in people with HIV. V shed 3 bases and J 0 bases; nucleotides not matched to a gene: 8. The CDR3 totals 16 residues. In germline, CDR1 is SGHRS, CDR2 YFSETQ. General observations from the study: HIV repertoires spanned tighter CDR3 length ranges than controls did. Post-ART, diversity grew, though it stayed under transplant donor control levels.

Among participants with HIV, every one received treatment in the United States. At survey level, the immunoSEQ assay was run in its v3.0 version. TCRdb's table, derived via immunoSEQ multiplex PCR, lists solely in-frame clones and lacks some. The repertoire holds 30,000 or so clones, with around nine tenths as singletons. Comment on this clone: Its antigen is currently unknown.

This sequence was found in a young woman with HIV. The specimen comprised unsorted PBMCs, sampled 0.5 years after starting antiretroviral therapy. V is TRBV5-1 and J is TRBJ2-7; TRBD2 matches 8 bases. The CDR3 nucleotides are TGCGCCAGCAGCTCGCAGACTAGCGCCAACTCCTACGAGCAGTACTTC. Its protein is CASSSQTSANSYEQYF.